These T cell receptor beta chains were read from a single sample in a study of beta chain features in type 1 diabetes. The assay was immunoSEQ multiplex PCR, and TCRdb's table has in-frame clones only and misses some. The sample includes 250,000 to 350,000 clones, approximately 16% seen only once; the top ten take 0.015% to 0.017%. Sequencing was done on a sample of naive CD4+ T cells from blood. These receptors were collected from a man aged 18 to 29 with type 1 diabetes. Each CDR3 is given with its conserved first and last residue. D genes are given only for firm matches. Part of the rows lack a size; the others show once, few, many or a class for expanded clones.

j_call: TRBJ2-7; d_call: NA; v_call: TRBV23-1; clone_size: NA; cdr3_aa: CASSLREYEQYF; cdr3_nt: TGCGCCAGCAGTCTGAGGGAATACGAGCAGTACTTC
j_call: TRBJ2-1; d_call: TRBD2; v_call: TRBV7-7; clone_size: once; cdr3_aa: CASSSSGLAGVERFF; cdr3_nt: TGTGCCAGCAGCTCTTCGGGACTAGCGGGAGTTGAGCGGTTCTTC
j_call: TRBJ2-2; d_call: TRBD2; v_call: TRBV2; clone_size: NA; cdr3_aa: CASASGGGTGELFF; cdr3_nt: TGTGCCAGCGCAAGTGGCGGGGGAACCGGGGAGCTGTTTTTT
j_call: TRBJ1-2; d_call: NA; v_call: TRBV10-2; clone_size: few; cdr3_aa: CASSEAGSPGYTF; cdr3_nt: TGCGCCAGCAGTGAGGCAGGCTCGCCCGGCTACACCTTC
j_call: TRBJ1-5; d_call: NA; v_call: TRBV29-1; clone_size: few; cdr3_aa: CSVENRERQTQHF; cdr3_nt: TGCAGCGTTGAAAACAGGGAAAGGCAGACCCAGCATTTT
j_call: TRBJ1-2; d_call: NA; v_call: TRBV30; clone_size: few; cdr3_aa: CAWSAQSGGYGYTF; cdr3_nt: TGTGCCTGGAGTGCCCAATCGGGGGGGTATGGCTACACCTTC
j_call: TRBJ2-3; d_call: NA; v_call: TRBV2; clone_size: few; cdr3_aa: CASILGLVLPSQYF; cdr3_nt: NA
j_call: TRBJ2-1; d_call: NA; v_call: TRBV6-5; clone_size: NA; cdr3_aa: CASSSPGTLVQFF; cdr3_nt: TGTGCCAGCAGTTCCCCCGGGACTCTGGTGCAGTTCTTC
j_call: TRBJ2-1; d_call: TRBD2; v_call: TRBV28; clone_size: NA; cdr3_aa: CASSLGGSGFF; cdr3_nt: TGTGCCAGCAGTTTGGGCGGGAGTGGGTTCTTC
j_call: TRBJ1-1; d_call: NA; v_call: TRBV5-1; clone_size: few; cdr3_aa: CASSLATVTEAFF; cdr3_nt: TGCGCCAGCAGCTTGGCCACGGTAACCGAAGCTTTCTTT
j_call: TRBJ1-1; d_call: NA; v_call: TRBV28; clone_size: NA; cdr3_aa: CASSLPGFVNTEAFF; cdr3_nt: TGTGCCAGCAGTTTGCCAGGGTTCGTGAACACTGAAGCTTTCTTT
j_call: TRBJ2-7; d_call: TRBD2; v_call: TRBV2; clone_size: few; cdr3_aa: CASSERGASGSSSEQYF; cdr3_nt: TGTGCCAGCAGTGAACGGGGGGCTAGCGGGAGCTCGAGTGAGCAGTACTTC
j_call: TRBJ1-2; d_call: TRBD1; v_call: TRBV28; clone_size: few; cdr3_aa: CASRSGTGVVGYTF; cdr3_nt: TGTGCCAGCAGATCCGGGACAGGGGTTGTTGGCTACACCTTC
j_call: TRBJ2-5; d_call: TRBD1; v_call: TRBV19; clone_size: NA; cdr3_aa: CASSPNRGETQYF; cdr3_nt: TGTGCCAGTAGTCCCAACAGGGGAGAGACCCAGTACTTC
j_call: TRBJ1-6; d_call: NA; v_call: TRBV2; clone_size: NA; cdr3_aa: CASNGGSGSPLHF; cdr3_nt: TGTGCCAGCAACGGGGGGTCAGGTTCACCCCTCCACTTT
j_call: TRBJ2-1; d_call: TRBD1; v_call: TRBV28; clone_size: NA; cdr3_aa: CASSLWGGQEKNEQFF; cdr3_nt: TGTGCCAGCAGTTTATGGGGTGGACAGGAGAAGAATGAGCAGTTCTTC
j_call: TRBJ1-3; d_call: NA; v_call: TRBV7-2; clone_size: NA; cdr3_aa: CASSLGGVSGNTIYF; cdr3_nt: TGTGCCAGCAGCTTGGGCGGGGTCTCTGGAAACACCATATATTTT
j_call: TRBJ2-7; d_call: TRBD1; v_call: TRBV4-2; clone_size: NA; cdr3_aa: CASSHERTGGSYEQYF; cdr3_nt: TGTGCCAGCAGCCATGAAAGGACAGGGGGTTCCTACGAGCAGTACTTC
j_call: TRBJ2-2; d_call: NA; v_call: TRBV7-9; clone_size: NA; cdr3_aa: CASSLGRAAGELFF; cdr3_nt: TGTGCCAGCAGCTTAGGCAGGGCGGCCGGGGAGCTGTTTTTT
j_call: TRBJ1-2; d_call: NA; v_call: TRBV13; clone_size: NA; cdr3_aa: CASSLRAGVLGYTF; cdr3_nt: TGTGCCAGCAGCTTACGTGCAGGGGTCTTAGGCTACACCTTC
j_call: TRBJ2-7; d_call: TRBD2; v_call: TRBV5-4; clone_size: few; cdr3_aa: CASSLIAGASEQYF; cdr3_nt: TGTGCCAGCAGCTTGATAGCGGGAGCGTCCGAGCAGTACTTC
j_call: TRBJ2-1; d_call: NA; v_call: TRBV29-1; clone_size: few; cdr3_aa: CSVAGIYYNEQFF; cdr3_nt: TGCAGCGTTGCAGGGATTTACTACAATGAGCAGTTCTTC
j_call: TRBJ2-3; d_call: TRBD2; v_call: TRBV11-2; clone_size: NA; cdr3_aa: CASRVPGGSTDTQYF; cdr3_nt: TGTGCCAGCAGAGTCCCGGGGGGATCCACAGATACGCAGTATTTT
j_call: TRBJ2-7; d_call: NA; v_call: TRBV16; clone_size: few; cdr3_aa: CASSQGFEGIYEQYF; cdr3_nt: TGTGCCAGCAGCCAAGGGTTTGAGGGAATCTACGAGCAGTACTTC
j_call: TRBJ2-1; d_call: TRBD2; v_call: TRBV30; clone_size: NA; cdr3_aa: CAWSLVSGALNEQFF; cdr3_nt: TGTGCCTGGAGTTTAGTCAGCGGGGCGTTGAATGAGCAGTTCTTC
j_call: TRBJ1-4; d_call: TRBD1; v_call: TRBV6-6; clone_size: few; cdr3_aa: CASSHGGQNEKLFF; cdr3_nt: TGTGCCAGCAGCCACGGGGGACAGAATGAAAAACTGTTTTTT
j_call: TRBJ1-2; d_call: NA; v_call: TRBV18; clone_size: few; cdr3_aa: CASSPTVRGEDGYTF; cdr3_nt: TGTGCCAGCTCACCAACCGTCAGGGGAGAGGATGGCTACACCTTC
j_call: TRBJ2-1; d_call: TRBD2; v_call: TRBV28; clone_size: NA; cdr3_aa: CASSSPPAGGSNEQFF; cdr3_nt: TGTGCCAGCAGTTCGCCCCCAGCGGGAGGAAGCAATGAGCAGTTCTTC
j_call: TRBJ1-1; d_call: NA; v_call: TRBV7-9; clone_size: NA; cdr3_aa: CASTLVANTEAFF; cdr3_nt: TGTGCCAGCACCTTAGTGGCGAACACTGAAGCTTTCTTT
j_call: TRBJ1-2; d_call: TRBD1; v_call: TRBV2; clone_size: NA; cdr3_aa: CASSAGTGSYGYTF; cdr3_nt: TGTGCCAGCAGTGCCGGGACAGGGAGCTATGGCTACACCTTC
j_call: TRBJ1-2; d_call: NA; v_call: TRBV10-3; clone_size: few; cdr3_aa: CAISDLGHGYTF; cdr3_nt: TGTGCCATCAGCGACCTAGGCCATGGCTACACCTTC
j_call: TRBJ2-3; d_call: TRBD1; v_call: TRBV28; clone_size: few; cdr3_aa: CASSTPTGQADTQYF; cdr3_nt: TGTGCCAGCAGTACCCCGACAGGGCAGGCAGATACGCAGTATTTT
j_call: TRBJ2-7; d_call: NA; v_call: TRBV7-2; clone_size: few; cdr3_aa: CASSFTDVQYF; cdr3_nt: TGTGCCAGCAGCTTCACAGACGTCCAGTACTTC
j_call: TRBJ2-5; d_call: TRBD2; v_call: TRBV6-6; clone_size: few; cdr3_aa: CASILAGGETQYF; cdr3_nt: TGTGCCAGCATACTAGCGGGGGGGGAGACCCAGTACTTC
j_call: TRBJ2-7; d_call: TRBD2; v_call: TRBV2; clone_size: NA; cdr3_aa: CASSEVYGTSSYEQYF; cdr3_nt: TGTGCCAGCAGTGAAGTCTATGGGACTAGTTCCTACGAGCAGTACTTC
j_call: TRBJ2-1; d_call: NA; v_call: TRBV25-1; clone_size: NA; cdr3_aa: CASSENPAAGHNEQFF; cdr3_nt: TGTGCCAGCAGTGAAAACCCCGCCGCGGGCCACAATGAGCAGTTCTTC
j_call: TRBJ1-5; d_call: TRBD1; v_call: TRBV28; clone_size: few; cdr3_aa: CASSSRRQGAKPQHF; cdr3_nt: TGTGCCAGCAGTTCGCGGCGACAGGGGGCGAAGCCCCAGCATTTT
j_call: TRBJ1-4; d_call: TRBD1; v_call: TRBV18; clone_size: few; cdr3_aa: CASSPSGQGAVEKLFF; cdr3_nt: TGTGCCAGCTCACCCTCTGGACAGGGGGCCGTGGAAAAACTGTTTTTT
j_call: TRBJ2-1; d_call: TRBD1; v_call: TRBV10-1; clone_size: few; cdr3_aa: CASSEKLFADRAEQFF; cdr3_nt: TGCGCCAGCAGTGAAAAGTTGTTCGCGGACAGGGCTGAGCAGTTCTTC
j_call: TRBJ2-4; d_call: TRBD2; v_call: TRBV28; clone_size: NA; cdr3_aa: CASSSGGSKNIQYF; cdr3_nt: TGTGCCAGCAGTTCCGGGGGGTCCAAAAACATTCAGTACTTC
j_call: TRBJ2-3; d_call: NA; v_call: TRBV9; clone_size: few; cdr3_aa: CASGGGTDTQYF; cdr3_nt: TGTGCCAGTGGCGGTGGCACAGATACGCAGTATTTT
j_call: TRBJ2-3; d_call: NA; v_call: TRBV19; clone_size: few; cdr3_aa: CASSSGDTQYF; cdr3_nt: TGTGCCAGTAGTTCGGGGGATACGCAGTATTTT
j_call: TRBJ2-3; d_call: NA; v_call: TRBV6-5; clone_size: few; cdr3_aa: CASSSSFVGTDTQYF; cdr3_nt: TGTGCCAGCAGCTCCTCCTTTGTCGGCACAGATACGCAGTATTTT
j_call: TRBJ2-3; d_call: NA; v_call: TRBV4-1; clone_size: few; cdr3_aa: CASSLRGDTQYF; cdr3_nt: TGCGCCAGCAGCCTTCGGGGGGATACGCAGTATTTT
j_call: TRBJ2-2; d_call: TRBD2; v_call: TRBV7-8; clone_size: NA; cdr3_aa: CASSRRLAGMAGELFF; cdr3_nt: TGTGCCAGCAGCCGTCGACTAGCGGGAATGGCCGGGGAGCTGTTTTTT
j_call: TRBJ2-3; d_call: TRBD2; v_call: TRBV4-1; clone_size: NA; cdr3_aa: CACSSGQTFTDTQYF; cdr3_nt: TGCGCCTGTTCTAGCGGGCAAACGTTCACAGATACGCAGTATTTT
j_call: TRBJ2-3; d_call: TRBD1; v_call: TRBV5-1; clone_size: few; cdr3_aa: CASSLTGRLADTQYF; cdr3_nt: TGCGCCAGCAGTCTGACAGGGCGTTTGGCAGATACGCAGTATTTT
j_call: TRBJ2-4; d_call: TRBD2; v_call: TRBV4-1; clone_size: few; cdr3_aa: CASSLLAGVLAKNIQYF; cdr3_nt: TGCGCCAGCAGCCTTCTAGCGGGGGTACTAGCCAAAAACATTCAGTACTTC
j_call: TRBJ2-1; d_call: NA; v_call: TRBV19; clone_size: NA; cdr3_aa: CASSTPPGFSSYNEQFF; cdr3_nt: TGTGCCAGTAGTACTCCCCCGGGGTTTAGCTCCTACAATGAGCAGTTCTTC
j_call: TRBJ2-7; d_call: TRBD1; v_call: TRBV10-3; clone_size: NA; cdr3_aa: CAISENPGQGAYEQYF; cdr3_nt: TGTGCCATCAGTGAAAACCCGGGACAGGGGGCTTACGAGCAGTACTTC
j_call: TRBJ2-7; d_call: NA; v_call: TRBV7-9; clone_size: NA; cdr3_aa: CASSPGGTADREQYF; cdr3_nt: TGTGCCAGCAGCCCGGGCGGGACGGCAGATCGGGAGCAGTACTTC
j_call: TRBJ2-5; d_call: TRBD2; v_call: TRBV5-6; clone_size: NA; cdr3_aa: CASSLVGRETQYF; cdr3_nt: TGTGCCAGCAGCTTGGTCGGGAGGGAGACCCAGTACTTC
j_call: TRBJ1-5; d_call: TRBD1; v_call: TRBV23-1; clone_size: NA; cdr3_aa: CASSQEGLKQGPHQPQHF; cdr3_nt: TGCGCCAGCAGCCAGGAAGGCCTTAAACAGGGGCCCCATCAGCCCCAGCATTTT
j_call: TRBJ1-2; d_call: NA; v_call: TRBV7-2; clone_size: few; cdr3_aa: CASSLGGGGYTF; cdr3_nt: TGTGCCAGCAGCTTAGGGGGAGGGGGCTACACCTTC